This TCR beta chain is from a study of CD8+ T cells in alopecia areata. Notes on the study in general: Besides other cells, scalp samples also yield sequences of resident alphabeta T cells from normal skin. As there was one nonresponder, how baseline CD8+ expansion relates to response remains uncertain.

Treatment of the sample: oral pan-JAK inhibitor, 5-10 mg twice daily. Obtained from alopecia areata patients were lesional scalp punch biopsies along with peripheral blood. Details on this clone: The antigen is undetermined.

In each case, RNA was isolated and then reverse transcribed into cDNA as the sequencing template. TCRdb's copy holds only in-frame clones and misses some; the assay was immunoSEQ multiplex PCR. The sample shows approximately 200,000 clones, around two fifths of them seen only once. The CDR3 length is 15 residues. Per germline, CDR1 SEHNR and CDR2 FQNEAQ (reference sequence). The J segment lost 8 bases and the V segment lost 5 bases, leaving 11 bases of the junction unmatched. This TCR derives from a human donor with alopecia areata. This chain uses TRBV7-9 with TRBJ1-4; 7 bases fit TRBD1. Source: CD4+ T cells sorted from blood, taken at approximately week 36, from a patient treated with tofacitinib. The CDR3 bases are TGTGCCAGCAGCCCCCCGGGACAGAGAAAAGAAAAACTGTTTTTT. It codes for CASSPPGQRKEKLFF.